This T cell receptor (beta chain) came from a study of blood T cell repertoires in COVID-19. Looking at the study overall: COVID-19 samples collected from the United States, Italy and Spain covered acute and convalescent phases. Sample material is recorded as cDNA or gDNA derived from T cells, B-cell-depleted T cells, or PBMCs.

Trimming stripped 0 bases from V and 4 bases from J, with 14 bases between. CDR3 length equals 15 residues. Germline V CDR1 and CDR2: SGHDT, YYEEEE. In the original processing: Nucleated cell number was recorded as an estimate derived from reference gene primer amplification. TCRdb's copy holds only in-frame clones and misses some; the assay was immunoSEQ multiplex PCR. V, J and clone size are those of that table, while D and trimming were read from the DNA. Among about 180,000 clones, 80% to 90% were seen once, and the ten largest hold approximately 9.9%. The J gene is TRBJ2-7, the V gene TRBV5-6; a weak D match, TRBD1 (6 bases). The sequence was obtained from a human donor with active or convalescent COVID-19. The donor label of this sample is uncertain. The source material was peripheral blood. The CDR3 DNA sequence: TGTGCCAGCAGCTTGGGGCCGGGACAAGCTTACGAGCAGTACTTC. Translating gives CASSLGPGQAYEQYF.